Shown below are 15 T cell receptor beta chains from a single sample sequenced in a study of graft-versus-host responses after intestinal transplantation. The assay was immunoSEQ multiplex PCR, and TCRdb's table has in-frame clones only and misses some. The sample lists about 97,000 clones; 75% to 95% were seen once. The source was PBMCs, collected 450 to 460 days after intestinal transplant. These receptors were taken from a human patient who received an intestinal transplant, so some T cells may come from the graft donor.

This clone was seen a single time. This rearrangement joins TRBV2 to TRBJ1-6; no clear D gene. The CDR3 totals 16 residues. Trimming stripped 4 bases from V and 1 base from J, with 11 bases between. The V gene's germline CDR1 is SNHLY and CDR2 FYNNEI. CDR3 residues: CASSGVRESYNSPLHF. The DNA of the CDR3 is TGTGCCAGCAGTGGTGTCCGCGAGTCCTATAATTCACCCCTCCACTTT.

The chain uses TRBV6-1 and TRBJ1-1; D gene ambiguous. Trimming pared 5 bases from V and 0 bases from J, leaving 10 bases between. Germline V gene lookup returns CDR1 MNHNS and CDR2 SASEGT. There are 14 residues in the CDR3. CDR3: CASSLHDLNTEAFF. The CDR3 coding sequence is TGTGCCAGCAGTCTACACGACCTGAACACTGAAGCTTTCTTT.

Only one count was recorded for this clone. The CDR3 spells CASSIGPPPGGTEAFF. The CDR3 DNA is TGTGCCAGTAGTATCGGTCCCCCTCCAGGCGGCACTGAAGCTTTCTTT. The genes are TRBV19 and TRBJ1-1, with D unclear. From germline, CDR1 is LNHDA and CDR2 SQIVND (reference sequence). The CDR3 is made up of 16 amino acids. The germline V and J ends were trimmed by 3 bases and 4 bases, with 18 bases remaining between them. Full variable domain (remainder filled in from reference TRBV19 and TRBJ1-1): DGGITQSPKYLFRKEGQNVTLSCEQNLNHDAMYWYRQDPGQGLRLIYYSQIVNDFQKGDIAEGYSVSREKKESFPLTVTSAQKNPTAFYLCASSIGPPPGGTEAFFGQGTRLTVV.

The chain employs TRBV6-6 and TRBJ1-2; no clear D gene. CDR3 size: 12 residues. Germline CDR1 MNHNY, CDR2 SVGAGI (reference sequence). Trimming pared 10 bases from V and 0 bases from J, leaving 9 bases between. CDR3 coding DNA: TGTGCCATTCCGGGCCCTAACTATGGCTACACCTTC. Amino acids: CAIPGPNYGYTF.

This clone has just one count. The chain links TRBV14 to TRBJ1-2; D is unclear. Germline values: CDR1 SGHDN, CDR2 FVKESK. V dropped 1 base and J dropped 5 bases, with 17 bases sitting between them. The CDR3 totals 16 residues. The chain's CDR3 is CASSQVFPAGKYGYTF. The CDR3 DNA is TGTGCCAGCAGCCAAGTGTTTCCCGCAGGAAAATATGGCTACACCTTC.

Only a few counts were recorded for this clone. The J gene is TRBJ1-3, the V gene TRBV7-2; D is perhaps TRBD1 (6 bases). The CDR3 contains 14 residues. Germline values: CDR1 SGHTA, CDR2 FQGNSA. V was cut by 5 bases and J by 4 bases, with 12 bases left in between. The CDR3 loop reads CASSTTGFGNTIYF. The CDR3, as DNA: TGTGCCAGCAGCACCACAGGGTTCGGAAACACCATATATTTT.

The chain is built from TRBV2 and TRBJ1-2; 7 bases line up with TRBD1. CDR3 size: 14 residues. CDR1 and CDR2 (germline): SNHLY, FYNNEI. The V gene end was trimmed by 10 bases and the J gene end by 6 bases; junction bases not matched to a gene: 14. The CDR3 DNA sequence: TGTGCCAACCGGGCCCTGGAAGGGGGCGATGGCTACACCTTC. This encodes CANRALEGGDGYTF. The entire variable domain, with the rest obtained from reference TRBV2 and TRBJ1-2, is as follows: EPEVTQTPSHQVTQMGQEVILRCVPISNHLYFYWYRQILGQKVEFLVSFYNNEISEKSEIFDDQFSVERPDGSNFTLKIRSTKLEDSAMYFCANRALEGGDGYTFGSGTRLTVV.

The rearrangement joins TRBV7-3 to TRBJ1-1; D is undetermined. The V end lost 5 bases, the J end lost 7 bases, and 14 bases lay between the germline ends. The germline V gene encodes CDR1 SGHTA and CDR2 FQGTGA. This CDR3 contains 13 residues. The CDR3 DNA is TGTGCCAGCAGCCCCGATCCCCGGGGTGAAGCTTTCTTT. It yields the protein CASSPDPRGEAFF. The full variable domain, its missing parts supplied by reference TRBV7-3 and TRBJ1-1, is GAGVSQTPSNKVTEKGKYVELRCDPISGHTALYWYRQSLGQGPEFLIYFQGTGAADDSGLPNDRFFAVRPEGSVSTLKIQRTERGDSAVYLCASSPDPRGEAFFGQGTRLTVV.

The table lists this clone with a count of one. The chain combines TRBV5-1 with TRBJ2-7; D unclear. Germline V gives CDR1 SGHRS, CDR2 YFSETQ. The ends were cut back, 0 bases at V and 3 bases at J, with 7 bases in the middle. The CDR3 extends over 13 amino acids. CDR3 DNA: TGCGCCAGCAGCTTGGCCCTGGGCTACGAGCAGTACTTC. Its translation: CASSLALGYEQYF.

The chain recombines TRBV5-1 with TRBJ2-7, with 7 bases aligning to TRBD2. The CDR3 runs to 15 residues. The trim removed 0 bases at V and 3 bases at J, leaving 6 bases unmatched. Germline loops: CDR1 SGHRS, CDR2 YFSETQ. CDR3: CASSLGLGGGYEQYF. The CDR3 DNA reads TGCGCCAGCAGCTTGGGATTGGGCGGGGGCTACGAGCAGTACTTC.

This clone was seen a single time. This chain connects TRBV7-9 to TRBJ1-2; D possibly corresponds to TRBD1 (5 bases). Trimming took off 0 bases at V and 8 bases at J, with 10 bases between the two ends. CDR3 length: 13 residues. Germline-derived CDR1 and CDR2 are SEHNR and FQNEAQ (reference sequence). This chain's CDR3 is CASSLAGALGYTF. In nucleotides, the CDR3 is TGTGCCAGCAGCTTAGCAGGGGCGCTGGGCTACACCTTC. Variable domain in full (rest from reference TRBV7-9 and TRBJ1-2): DTGVSQNPRHKITKRGQNVTFRCDPISEHNRLYWYRQTLGQGPEFLTYFQNEAQLEKSRLLSDRFSAERPKGSFSTLEIQRTEQGDSAMYLCASSLAGALGYTFGSGTRLTVV.

The chain couples TRBV7-3 to TRBJ1-1; 8 nucleotides line up with TRBD1. The CDR3 has 12 residues. V lost 5 bases to trimming and J lost 7 bases; unmatched junction nucleotides: 3. Germline-derived CDR1 and CDR2 are SGHTA and FQGTGA. The CDR3 reads CASSPGQGEAFF. The CDR3 DNA sequence: TGTGCCAGCAGCCCCGGACAGGGTGAAGCTTTCTTT.

The J gene is TRBJ1-5, the V gene TRBV6-6, with 8 positions matching TRBD1. V trimming: 2 bases; J trimming: 6 bases; junction bases outside the gene matches: 3. The CDR3 extends over 14 amino acids. Germline CDR1 MNHNY, CDR2 SVGAGI (reference sequence). The CDR3 bases are TGTGCCAGCAGTTACCTGACAGGGGCTCAGCCCCAGCATTTT. This codes for CASSYLTGAQPQHF.

This rearrangement joins TRBV5-3 to TRBJ1-1; a possible D gene is TRBD1 (6 bases). TRBV5-3 is an ORF; its function is uncertain. The CDR3 contains 14 residues. V lost 2 bases, J lost 4 bases, and 12 bases lay in between. In DNA, the CDR3 is TGTGCCAGAAGCTTATCCCAGGGGCCCACTGAAGCTTTCTTT. Amino acids: CARSLSQGPTEAFF.

The chain employs TRBV7-6 and TRBJ1-6; D is undetermined. Trimming cost V 5 bases and J 0 bases, with 11 bases left between them. The CDR3 has 16 amino acids. Germline V gives CDR1 SGHVS, CDR2 FNYEAQ. The DNA of the CDR3 is TGTGCCAGCAGCCCTCGGGTCAGCTCCTATAATTCACCCCTCCACTTT. As protein: CASSPRVSSYNSPLHF.